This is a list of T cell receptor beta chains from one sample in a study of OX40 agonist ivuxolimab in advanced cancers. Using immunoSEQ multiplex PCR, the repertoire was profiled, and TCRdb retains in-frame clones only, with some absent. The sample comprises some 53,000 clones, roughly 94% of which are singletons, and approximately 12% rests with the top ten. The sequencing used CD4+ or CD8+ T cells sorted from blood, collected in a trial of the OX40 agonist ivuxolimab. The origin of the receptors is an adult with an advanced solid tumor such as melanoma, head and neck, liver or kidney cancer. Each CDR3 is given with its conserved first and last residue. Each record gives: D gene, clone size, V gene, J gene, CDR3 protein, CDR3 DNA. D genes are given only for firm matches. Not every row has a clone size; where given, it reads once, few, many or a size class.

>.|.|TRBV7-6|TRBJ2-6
CASSLAAGANVLTF
TGTGCCAGCAGCTTAGCGGCTGGGGCCAACGTCCTGACTTTC
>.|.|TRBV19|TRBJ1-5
CASSIRQAINQPQHF
TGTGCCAGTAGTATTCGCCAGGCGATCAATCAGCCCCAGCATTTT
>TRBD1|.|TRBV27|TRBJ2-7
CASSRDSSYEQYF
TGTGCCAGCAGTCGGGACAGCTCTTACGAGCAGTACTTC
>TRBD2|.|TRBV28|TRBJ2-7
CASSTTAGNSGNVPGYEQYF
TGTGCCAGCAGCACCACGGCGGGGAACAGCGGGAACGTCCCCGGATACGAGCAGTACTTC
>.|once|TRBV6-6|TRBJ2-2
CASILGTGRTGELFF
TGTGCCAGCATCCTAGGGACGGGTCGGACCGGGGAGCTGTTTTTT
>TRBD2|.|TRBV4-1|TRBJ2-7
CASSQDTEREVDEQYF
TGCGCCAGCAGCCAAGATACGGAGCGGGAGGTCGACGAGCAGTACTTC
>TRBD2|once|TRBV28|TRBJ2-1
CASSAPGLALSYNEQFF
TGTGCCAGCAGTGCTCCGGGACTAGCACTCTCCTACAATGAGCAGTTCTTC
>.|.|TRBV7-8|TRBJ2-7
CASSLGLNYEQYF
TGTGCCAGCAGCTTAGGGCTAAACTACGAGCAGTACTTC
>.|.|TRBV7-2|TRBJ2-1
CASSSPAHYNEQFF
TGTGCCAGCAGCTCCCCCGCACACTACAATGAGCAGTTCTTC
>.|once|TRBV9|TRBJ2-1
CASSEEGNTYNEQFF
TGTGCCAGCAGTGAAGAGGGTAACACCTACAATGAGCAGTTCTTC